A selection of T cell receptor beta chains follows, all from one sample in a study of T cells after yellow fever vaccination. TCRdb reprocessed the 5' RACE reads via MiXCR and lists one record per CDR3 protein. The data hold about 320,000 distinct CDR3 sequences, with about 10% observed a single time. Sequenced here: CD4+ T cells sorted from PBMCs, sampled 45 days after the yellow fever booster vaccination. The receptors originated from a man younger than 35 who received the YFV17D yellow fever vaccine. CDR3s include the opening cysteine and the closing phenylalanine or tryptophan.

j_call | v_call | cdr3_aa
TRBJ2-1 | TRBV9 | CASNGGGPEAVYNEQFF
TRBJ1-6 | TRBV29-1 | CSVSTGQGGNSPLHF
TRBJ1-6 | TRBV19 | CASTYQAGGVSPLHF
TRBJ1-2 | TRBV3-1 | CASSQIGIRYTF
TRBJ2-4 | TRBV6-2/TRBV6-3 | CASSYGQGIQYF
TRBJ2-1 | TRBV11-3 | CASSLDAGFNEQFF
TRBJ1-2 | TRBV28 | CASRLGGANYGYTF
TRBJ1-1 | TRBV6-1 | CASSESGLNTEAFF
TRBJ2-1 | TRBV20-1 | CSAKGTSGHNEQFF
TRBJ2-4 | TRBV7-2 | CASSFSGGAQNIQYF
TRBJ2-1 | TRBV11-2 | CASSPWGGGNEQFF
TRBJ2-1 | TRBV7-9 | CASSWGQGNNEQFF
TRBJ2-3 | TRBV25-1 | CASSDRPSTDTQYF
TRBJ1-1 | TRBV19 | CASSSRGRTEAFF
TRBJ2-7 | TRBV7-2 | CASSFLPYEQYF
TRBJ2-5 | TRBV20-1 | CSADGTSGAQETQYF
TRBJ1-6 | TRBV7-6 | CASSLGEGQRSSPLHF
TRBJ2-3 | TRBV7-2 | CASSPDGVVDTQYF
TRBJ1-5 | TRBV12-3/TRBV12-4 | CASSVTVQPQHF
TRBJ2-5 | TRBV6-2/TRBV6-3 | CASGGRGETQYF
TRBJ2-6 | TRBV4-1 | CASSRDRVLTF
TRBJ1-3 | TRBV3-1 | CASSQDRNSIYF
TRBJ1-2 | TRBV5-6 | CASGTGTGLYGYTF
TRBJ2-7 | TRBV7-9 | CASSPGGGLAGGKPSYEQYF
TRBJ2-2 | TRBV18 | CASSPPGKRELFF
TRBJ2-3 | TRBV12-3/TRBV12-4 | CASTQWTGGPDTQYF
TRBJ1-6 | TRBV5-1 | CASSSDRRNSPLHF
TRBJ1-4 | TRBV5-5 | CASSLAGGATNEKLFF
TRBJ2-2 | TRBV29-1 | CSVGGGLNTGELFF
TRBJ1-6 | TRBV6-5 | CASSQISDSPLHF
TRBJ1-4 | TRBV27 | CASSLQQGPYEKLFF
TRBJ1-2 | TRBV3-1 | CASSQDRGRYGYTF
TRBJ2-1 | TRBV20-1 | CSARFSWTGRNEQFF
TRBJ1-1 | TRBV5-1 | CASSLGGAGEAFF
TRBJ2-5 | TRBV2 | CASRDRDGETQYF
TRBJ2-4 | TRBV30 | CAWSQGKNIQYF
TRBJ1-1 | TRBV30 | CAWSPGGGLGTEAFF
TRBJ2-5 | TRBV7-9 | CASSPTRLQETQYF
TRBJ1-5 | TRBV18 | CASSPITGGPGNQPQHF
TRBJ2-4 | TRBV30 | CAWSLTGGKNIQYF
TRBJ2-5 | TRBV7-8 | CASSLAIRRGGRGTQYF
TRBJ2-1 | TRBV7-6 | CASAPQTAYNEQFF
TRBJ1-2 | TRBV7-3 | CASSSQGGNGYTF
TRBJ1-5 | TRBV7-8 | CASSAGITGNQPQHF
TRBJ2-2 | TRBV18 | CASSIRTANTGELFF